This paragraph covers one T cell receptor (beta chain) sequence. Its antigen is still unknown. Germline CDR1 and CDR2: LNHDA and SQIVND (reference sequence). The length of the CDR3 is 19 residues. V was pared by 7 bases and J by 0 bases, with 14 bases of the junction left unmatched. This entry belongs to a study of OX40 agonist ivuxolimab in advanced cancers. Looking at the study overall: Ivuxolimab, which patients received intravenously every 2 weeks, was dosed at 0.01 to 10 mg/kg. Mean age approximately 59 years, range about 23 to 80; around 80% male. The study's findings and limits: On average, a greater number of expanded clones characterised CD8+ T cells relative to CD4+.

TCRdb's table, derived via immunoSEQ multiplex PCR, lists solely in-frame clones and lacks some. The sample has about 88,000 clones; 75% to 90% are singletons. Here the sequenced sample was CD4+ or CD8+ T cells sorted from blood, taken in a trial of the OX40 agonist ivuxolimab. This TCR derives from an adult with an advanced solid tumor such as melanoma, head and neck, liver or kidney cancer. The rearrangement joins TRBV19 to TRBJ2-6, with 8 bases lining up with TRBD1. The CDR3 DNA reads TGTGCCAGTACCCTCTCGAGGACAGGGAGATACTCTGGGGCCAACGTCCTGACTTTC. It specifies CASTLSRTGRYSGANVLTF.